The entry below describes one T cell receptor (beta chain). Clinical history as reported by participants underpinned cohort assignment. These data belong to a study of blood T cell repertoires in COVID-19. Background on the study: COVID-19 samples, acute and convalescent, were from the United States, Italy and Spain.

This CDR3 has 15 residues. The germline V gene has CDR1 MNHEY and CDR2 SMNVEV (reference sequence). V lost 6 bases, J lost 3 bases, and 8 bases stayed unmatched. Sequencing was performed with immunoSEQ multiplex PCR; in TCRdb, only in-frame clones are kept and a portion is missing. The data contain 180,000 or so clones, more than 65% of them singletons. The TCR originated in a man aged 40-49 years who had recovered from COVID-19. This sequence joins TRBV27 and TRBJ1-5, with 7 bases fitting TRBD1. The material sequenced was PBMCs or T cells enriched from blood (not recorded which). The CDR3 DNA reads as TGTGCCAGCAGAGAGGGACAGCAATTCAATCAGCCCCAGCATTTT. It codes for CASREGQQFNQPQHF.